Listed below are T cell receptor beta chains from one sample, sequenced in a study of blood T cell repertoires in COVID-19. Generated by immunoSEQ multiplex PCR, the TCRdb table keeps only in-frame clones and is missing some. Of roughly 150,000 clones in the sample, 70% to 80% are singletons; the top ten hold approximately 10%. Sequenced: peripheral blood. Receptor source: a man aged 55 to 70 who had recovered from COVID-19. The CDR3 runs from the conserved cysteine through the conserved F or W. The order of the fields is CDR3 protein, clone size, V gene, J gene. Rows give clone size only sometimes, using once, few, many, or a class for an expanded clone.

CDR3 protein: CASSRAFTQYEQYF
clone size: .
V gene: TRBV7-2
J gene: TRBJ2-7

CDR3 protein: CASSLVGRGVQYF
clone size: .
V gene: TRBV5-6
J gene: TRBJ2-7

CDR3 protein: CASLAYVSGKETQYF
clone size: .
V gene: TRBV12-2
J gene: TRBJ2-5

CDR3 protein: CASSLPTYGESSYEQYF
clone size: many
V gene: TRBV28
J gene: TRBJ2-7

CDR3 protein: CASSSNPWSTQYF
clone size: .
V gene: TRBV4-3
J gene: TRBJ2-3

CDR3 protein: CSLSVGGQGNEQFF
clone size: .
V gene: TRBV29-1
J gene: TRBJ2-1

CDR3 protein: CASSLGLAGVGYEQYF
clone size: .
V gene: TRBV7-8
J gene: TRBJ2-7

CDR3 protein: CAWGKGPGETQYF
clone size: .
V gene: TRBV30
J gene: TRBJ2-5

CDR3 protein: CASSQRQWDGYTF
clone size: .
V gene: TRBV3-1/TRBV3-2
J gene: TRBJ1-2

CDR3 protein: CASALGQPSYGYTF
clone size: .
V gene: TRBV14
J gene: TRBJ1-2

CDR3 protein: CASSLVWFGTGELFF
clone size: once
V gene: TRBV7-8
J gene: TRBJ2-2

CDR3 protein: CASSSYRVNTGELFF
clone size: once
V gene: TRBV5-8
J gene: TRBJ2-2

CDR3 protein: CASTRGRTGATEAFF
clone size: .
V gene: TRBV11-2
J gene: TRBJ1-1

CDR3 protein: CASRNPTGPSTEAFF
clone size: .
V gene: TRBV28
J gene: TRBJ1-1

CDR3 protein: CASSTGVSTEAFF
clone size: few
V gene: TRBV12-3/TRBV12-4
J gene: TRBJ1-1

CDR3 protein: CATSVPQGGGSYNEQFF
clone size: few
V gene: TRBV24-1
J gene: TRBJ2-1

CDR3 protein: CASSPQGEAFF
clone size: .
V gene: TRBV6-6
J gene: TRBJ1-1

CDR3 protein: CASSLGFLAGETQYF
clone size: .
V gene: TRBV7-2
J gene: TRBJ2-5

CDR3 protein: CAWRKGDRSYEQYF
clone size: .
V gene: TRBV30
J gene: TRBJ2-7

CDR3 protein: CSVERGREAFF
clone size: few
V gene: TRBV29-1
J gene: TRBJ1-1

CDR3 protein: CASSFSPSNEQFF
clone size: .
V gene: TRBV5-6
J gene: TRBJ2-1

CDR3 protein: CASSLGGEQFF
clone size: few
V gene: TRBV7-3
J gene: TRBJ2-1

CDR3 protein: CASSFGRGDVGYTF
clone size: .
V gene: TRBV28
J gene: TRBJ1-2

CDR3 protein: CASSSGQGITGELFF
clone size: .
V gene: TRBV7-3
J gene: TRBJ2-2

CDR3 protein: CASSSGTGTGELFF
clone size: .
V gene: TRBV5-1
J gene: TRBJ2-2

CDR3 protein: CATTTGFNYGYTF
clone size: .
V gene: TRBV6-5
J gene: TRBJ1-2

CDR3 protein: CASSLKVRGSDEQYF
clone size: .
V gene: TRBV5-1
J gene: TRBJ2-7

CDR3 protein: CASSLVQGGTGELFF
clone size: .
V gene: TRBV5-1
J gene: TRBJ2-2

CDR3 protein: CASTKDSPYGYTF
clone size: .
V gene: TRBV12-3/TRBV12-4
J gene: TRBJ1-2

CDR3 protein: CASTSGAGVMKTQYF
clone size: .
V gene: TRBV3-1/TRBV3-2
J gene: TRBJ2-5